This T cell receptor (beta chain) was identified during a study of patients and donors after allogeneic stem cell transplantation. This clonotype appeared a few times. Germline V gene lookup returns CDR1 SGDLS and CDR2 YYNGEE. The V end lost 3 bases, the J end lost 10 bases, and 8 bases lay between the germline ends. CDR3 length equals 12 residues. TCRdb ran MiXCR on the RT-PCR reads and lists one entry per CDR3 protein. The table has a few hundred thousand distinct CDR3 sequences, less than 50% seen once; the top ten hold approximately 10%. The receptor was derived from a human donor who was either an allogeneic HSCT recipient or a stem cell or donor lymphocyte infusion donor (not recorded which). It is not recorded whose cells these are; they may come from a transplant donor. What was sequenced was blood, either unsorted or a sorted T cell fraction (not recorded which). The chain uses TRBV9 and TRBJ1-6; D gene unclear. The CDR3 nucleotides read TGTGCCAGCAGCGGAGACCGGTCACCCCTCCACTTT. It specifies CASSGDRSPLHF.